The T cell receptor beta chain described here comes from a study of T cells in Graves' hyperthyroidism and ophthalmopathy. Findings and caveats of the study: Peripheral blood also featured most of the thyroid clonotypes expanded above 0.001.

The study defined stable Graves' hyperthyroidism as no ophthalmopathy progression within 18 months. Uncontrolled infections, other autoimmune diseases, pregnancy or lactation led to exclusion of patients. Clinical symptoms, serum thyroxine, TRAb, thyroid ultrasound and orbital computed tomography informed diagnoses. This CDR3 region has 13 residues. Germline CDR1 is DFQATT and CDR2 is SNEGSKA (reference sequence). Trimming pared 5 bases from V and 0 bases from J, leaving 11 bases between. RNA transcripts were the template for amplifying TCR beta CDR3 regions. During a first-round RT-PCR of the TCR CDR3, the HTBI primer set was used. TCRdb passed the multiplex PCR reads through MiXCR, listing each CDR3 protein once. Found here are about 360,000 distinct CDR3 sequences, less than 15% of them singletons; the top ten hold less than 10%. This clonotype was detected ten times or more. The antigen remains undetermined.

Sequencing was performed on blood. This clonotype originated in a woman aged 18 to 35 with Graves' hyperthyroidism. V is TRBV20-1 and J is TRBJ2-7; tentative D call: TRBD2 (5 bases). CDR3 coding DNA: TGCAGTGCTCAACAGACTAACTCCTACGAGCAGTACTTC. Its translation: CSAQQTNSYEQYF.